This TCR beta chain was retrieved from a study of T cell responses to AZD1222 COVID-19 vaccine. Details on this clone: Its cognate antigen is unknown.

Profiling relied on immunoSEQ multiplex PCR, and the TCRdb table lists in-frame clones only, not all of them. The table includes some 100,000 clones, about 89% detected once. Points from the study as a whole: Dominant at 160-218 and 743-854, vaccine-associated CD4 TCRs also spanned spike.

V lost 6 bases, J lost 7 bases, and 6 bases stayed unmatched. Germline-derived CDR1 and CDR2 are WSHSY and SAAADI. This CDR3 spans 15 amino acids. This rearrangement joins TRBV10-2 to TRBJ2-1; the match to TRBD2 covers 13 bases. The sequenced sample was peripheral blood, obtained on day 0 of AZD1222 vaccination. This TCR was sampled from an adult in good health. The CDR3 loop is CASRLAGGPGNEQFF. The CDR3 DNA follows: TGCGCCAGCAGACTAGCGGGGGGGCCGGGTAATGAGCAGTTCTTC.